This entry features one T cell receptor beta chain sequence. This clone was counted a few times. No antigen is known for it. No much larger clonotype is one base removed from it; base qualities were not supplied. Genomic DNA was extracted from sorted cells with the Quick-DNA Microprep Kit. Amplification of TCRbeta DNA was done with the immunoSEQ hsTCRbeta kit, following the protocol from the manufacturer. An Illumina MiSeq instrument was used to sequence the TCRbeta libraries. From the authors' description of their analysis: After out-of-frame sequences were removed, 2.4 million or so distinct TCRbeta sequences remained, averaging around 70,000 per individual. Each individual was scored using the number of 150 to 200 previously reported CMV-associated TCRbeta sequences that the individual carried and the total number of productive distinct TCRbeta sequences. A beta-binomial model was reimplemented in Python, and random forests from scikit-learn, run with default parameters, were trained on data from the US cohort. Classifier performance on the Belgian cohort was summarized as median AUC with percentile confidence intervals calculated over 10,000 bootstrap iterations. TCRdb provides this immuneACCESS table in a form limited to in-frame rearrangements. Some clones are lacking; in checked studies, under half of them reflect an unresolved V gene, and why the rest are absent is not known. V and J calls and clone size are given by that table; D and trimming were obtained from the DNA. The table for this sample lists about 50,000 clones; around 82% of them were counted only once. The ten largest make up 0.65% to 0.7% of the sample.

These data come from a study of memory CD4+ T cells and cytomegalovirus serostatus (dated 2019 in TCRdb). Looking at the study overall: The cohort included around 33 healthy adults from Belgium, of whom 9 were CMV seropositive and approximately 25 were CMV seronegative. To replicate a published TCR-based CMV serostatus classifier, the researchers sequenced the CD4+ memory TCRbeta repertoires of a Belgian cohort whose cytomegalovirus serostatus was known. The research as a whole found: CMV serostatus prediction reached a median bootstrapped AUC of roughly 0.95 with the original framework and 0.75 to 0.92 with a US-trained random forest. On the Belgian cohort, the classifier based on the original framework reached a median bootstrapped AUC of approximately 0.95, with a 95% CI of 0.76-1.00. Among the 150 or so previously reported CMV-associated TCRbeta sequences, 67 showed up in the CD4+ memory repertoires, with each one found in between one and five individuals. The results were interpreted as suggesting that the CMV-associated TCR signature is largely present in the CD4+ memory repertoire. Only CD4+CD45RO+ memory cells were sequenced, in contrast to the original study, in which naive and memory CD4+ and CD8+ populations were covered.

A FACSAria II was used to sort memory CD4+ T cells, defined as single viable CD3+CD4+CD8-CD45RO+ cells. CMV serostatus was determined with a Roche Elecsys assay detecting serum IgG against CMV pp150, pp28, p38 and p52. Following thawing, total CD4+ T cells were enriched through positive selection using CD4 magnetic microbeads. The samples came from a separate study whose specific focus was interrogating the CD4+ T cell memory repertoire. Peripheral blood mononuclear cells were isolated and cryopreserved according to standard operating procedures, and serum was stored at -80 degrees C. Staining used CD3-PerCP (BW264/56), CD4-APC (RPA-T4), CD45RO-PE (UCHT1) and CD8-Pacific Orange (3B5) antibodies, with Sytox blue excluding non-viable cells. V is shortened by 6 bases, J by 0 bases, and the region joining them spans 15 bases. In the germline V gene, CDR1 corresponds to SNHLY and CDR2 to FYNNEI. The CDR3, from cysteine to phenylalanine, totals 15 residues. CDR3 DNA is the only sequence kept; it has 45 bases, read in frame from the first base.

This receptor chain uses TRBV2 and TRBJ2-7; the D gene is perhaps TRBD1, from 6 matching bases. This receptor was identified in an adult in good health and CMV-seronegative. The specimen sequenced was memory CD4+ T cells from blood. The sequenced DNA is TGTGCCAGCAGCAACACAGGGAGCTTCTCCTACGAGCAGTACTTC. Translated, this gives CASSNTGSFSYEQYF.